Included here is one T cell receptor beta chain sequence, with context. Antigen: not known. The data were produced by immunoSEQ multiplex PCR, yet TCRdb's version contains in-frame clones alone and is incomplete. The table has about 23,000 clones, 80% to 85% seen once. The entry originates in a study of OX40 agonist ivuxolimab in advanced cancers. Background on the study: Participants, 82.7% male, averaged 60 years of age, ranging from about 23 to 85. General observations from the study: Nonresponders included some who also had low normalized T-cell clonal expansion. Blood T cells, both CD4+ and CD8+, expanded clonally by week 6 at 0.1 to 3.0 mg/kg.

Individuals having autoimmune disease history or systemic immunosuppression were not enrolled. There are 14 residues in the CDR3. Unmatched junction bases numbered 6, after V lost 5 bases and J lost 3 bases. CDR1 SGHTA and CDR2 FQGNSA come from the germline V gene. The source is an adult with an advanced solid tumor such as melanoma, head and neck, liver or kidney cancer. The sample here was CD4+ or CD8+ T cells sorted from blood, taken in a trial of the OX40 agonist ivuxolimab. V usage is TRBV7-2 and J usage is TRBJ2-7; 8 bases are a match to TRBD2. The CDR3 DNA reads TGTGCCAGCAGCCTACTAGCGGAGAACTACGAGCAGTACTTC. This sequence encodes CASSLLAENYEQYF.